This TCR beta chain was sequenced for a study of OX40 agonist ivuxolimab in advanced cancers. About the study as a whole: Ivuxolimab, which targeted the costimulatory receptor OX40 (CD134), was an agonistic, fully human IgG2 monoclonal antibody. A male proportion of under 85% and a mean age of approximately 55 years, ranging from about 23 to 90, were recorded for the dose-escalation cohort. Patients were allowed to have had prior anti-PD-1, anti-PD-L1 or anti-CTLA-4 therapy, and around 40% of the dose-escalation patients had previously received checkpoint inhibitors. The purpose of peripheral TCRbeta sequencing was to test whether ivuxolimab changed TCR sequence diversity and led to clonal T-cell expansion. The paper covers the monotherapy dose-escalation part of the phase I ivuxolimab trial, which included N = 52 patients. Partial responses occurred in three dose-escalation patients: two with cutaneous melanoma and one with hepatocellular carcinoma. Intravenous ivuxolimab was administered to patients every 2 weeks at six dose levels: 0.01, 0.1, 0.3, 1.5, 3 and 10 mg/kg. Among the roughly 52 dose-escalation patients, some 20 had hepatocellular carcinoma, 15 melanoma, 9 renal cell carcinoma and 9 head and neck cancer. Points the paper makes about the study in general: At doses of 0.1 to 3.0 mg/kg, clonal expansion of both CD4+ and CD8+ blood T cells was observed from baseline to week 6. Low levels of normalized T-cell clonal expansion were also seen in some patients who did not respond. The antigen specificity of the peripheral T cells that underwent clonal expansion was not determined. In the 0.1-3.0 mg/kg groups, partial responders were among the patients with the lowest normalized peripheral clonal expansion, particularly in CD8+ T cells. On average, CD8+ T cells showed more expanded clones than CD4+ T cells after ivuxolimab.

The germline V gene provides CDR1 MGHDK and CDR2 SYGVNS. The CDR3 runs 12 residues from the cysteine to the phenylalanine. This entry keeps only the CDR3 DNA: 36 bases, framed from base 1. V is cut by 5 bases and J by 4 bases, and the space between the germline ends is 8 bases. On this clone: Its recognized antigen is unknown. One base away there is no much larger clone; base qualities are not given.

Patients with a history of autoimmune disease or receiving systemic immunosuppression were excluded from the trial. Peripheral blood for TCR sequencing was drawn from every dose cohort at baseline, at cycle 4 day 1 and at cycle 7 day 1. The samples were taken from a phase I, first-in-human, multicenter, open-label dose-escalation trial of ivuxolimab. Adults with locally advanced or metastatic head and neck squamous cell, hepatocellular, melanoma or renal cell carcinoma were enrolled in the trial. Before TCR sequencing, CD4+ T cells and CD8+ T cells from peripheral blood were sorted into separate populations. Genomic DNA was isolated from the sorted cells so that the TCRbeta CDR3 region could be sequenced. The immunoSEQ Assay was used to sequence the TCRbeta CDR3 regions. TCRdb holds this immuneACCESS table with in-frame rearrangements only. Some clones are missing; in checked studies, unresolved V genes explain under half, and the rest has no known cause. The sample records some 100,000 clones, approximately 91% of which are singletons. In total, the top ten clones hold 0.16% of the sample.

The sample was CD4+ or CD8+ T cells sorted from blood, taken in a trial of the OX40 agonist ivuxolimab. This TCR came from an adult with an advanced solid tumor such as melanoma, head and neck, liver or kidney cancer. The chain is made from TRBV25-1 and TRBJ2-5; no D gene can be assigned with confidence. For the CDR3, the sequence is CASSQTRETQYF. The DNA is TGTGCCAGCAGTCAAACAAGAGAGACCCAGTACTTC.